By sample share, the clone carrying this T cell receptor (beta chain) is medium-sized. Its antigen is still unknown. This entry is derived from a study of metastatic and nonmetastatic thyroid tumors. Study as a whole: For malignant and benign thyroid patients, tumor or nodule tissue and blood were the sources whose repertoires were compared. The study, taken as a whole, reports: Benign nodules reportedly had significantly lower TCR beta diversity than malignant thyroid tumors in blood and tumor.

Authors' methods: Between-group CDR3 differences, defined by clinicopathological status, yielded a distant-metastasis classifier for papillary thyroid cancer. TCRdb recomputed clones from the PCR reads via MiXCR. TCRdb, not the authors, supplied the V and J calls. There are 15,000 or so clones in the sample; roughly an eighth occur only once, and about 33% lies in the top ten. Before thyroid surgery, none of the patients had received any treatment. The CDR3 contains 14 residues. CDR1 is MDHEN, CDR2 SYDVKM, per germline. V lost 3 bases to trimming and J lost 6 bases, with 12 bases between them. The source material was blood. The J gene is TRBJ1-5, the V gene TRBV28; D possibly corresponds to TRBD1 (5 bases). The origin of this receptor is a female donor with papillary thyroid cancer or a benign thyroid nodule (not recorded which). Some clones in this sample may be carry-over from other donors' samples. CDR3 in DNA: TGTGCCAGCAGTTTGGGGACGGGAAGTCAGCCCCAGCATTTT. Translating gives CASSLGTGSQPQHF.